The rows below give T cell receptor beta chains drawn from one sample of a study of cytomegalovirus exposure and HLA in healthy donors. Profiled with immunoSEQ multiplex PCR; TCRdb holds only in-frame clones, not every one. This sample has about 120,000 clones; around three quarters occur once, and the top ten carry around 4.9%. The material sequenced was PBMCs. The receptors were sampled from a middle-aged man in good health and CMV-seropositive. Both conserved end residues are part of each CDR3. The D gene is left open where the match is weak. Rows give clone size only sometimes, using once, few, many, or a class for an expanded clone.

d_call cdr3_length clone_size j_call v_call cdr3_nt cdr3_aa
NA 17 NA TRBJ1-2 TRBV5-6 TGTGCCAGCAGCTTGTCGGAGGGGGGGCGCGGTGGCTATGGCTACACCTTC CASSLSEGGRGGYGYTF
NA 14 NA TRBJ2-7 TRBV6-6 TGTGCCAGCAGGCCCGCGGGCCTTGAGTACGAGCAGTACTTC CASRPAGLEYEQYF
TRBD2 14 NA TRBJ2-1 TRBV5-4 TGTGCCAGCAGCTTTGGGACTAGCGGGTTTGAGCAGTTCTTC CASSFGTSGFEQFF
TRBD1 13 NA TRBJ1-5 TRBV29-1 TGCAGCGTTGTCACAGGGGGCGGTCAGCCCCAGCATTTT CSVVTGGGQPQHF
TRBD1 14 NA TRBJ1-2 TRBV7-2 TGTGCCAGCAGCTTTCGGACAGGGGGCTATGGCTACACCTTC CASSFRTGGYGYTF
TRBD2 15 NA TRBJ2-1 TRBV9 TGTGCCAGCAGCGTTGTAGCGGGAGGGTACAATGAGCAGTTCTTC CASSVVAGGYNEQFF
NA 14 once TRBJ1-2 TRBV29-1 TGCAGCGTTCCTGTCTCGTATGGGGCCTATGGCTACACCTTC CSVPVSYGAYGYTF
NA 15 many TRBJ2-1 TRBV27 TGTGCCAGCAGTCCGATTACTAGCATAGGCGATGAGCAGTTCTTC CASSPITSIGDEQFF
NA 15 NA TRBJ1-2 TRBV6-5 TGTGCCAGCAGTTACTCATTTAACAGCAACTATGGCTACACCTTC CASSYSFNSNYGYTF
NA 14 NA TRBJ2-3 TRBV2 TGTGCCAGCAGGGACAGCCTTGGCACAGATACGCAGTATTTT CASRDSLGTDTQYF
NA 13 NA TRBJ2-4 TRBV19 TGTGCCAGTAGTCGAGGGAACAAGGACATTCAGTACTTC CASSRGNKDIQYF
NA 13 NA TRBJ1-5 TRBV19 TGTGCCAGTAGCCCCGGCGGTAATCAGCCCCAGCATTTT CASSPGGNQPQHF
NA 12 NA TRBJ1-2 TRBV6-1 TGTGCCAGCGGCCAACCGGGCTATGGCTACACCTTC CASGQPGYGYTF
NA 14 NA TRBJ1-1 TRBV4-1 TGCGCCAGCAGCACTCGAACGGGGAACACTGAAGCTTTCTTT CASSTRTGNTEAFF
NA 13 once TRBJ2-3 TRBV27 TGTGCCAGCAGGTCCTACGGTGCAGATACGCAGTATTTT CASRSYGADTQYF
TRBD1 16 once TRBJ2-2 TRBV5-1 TGCGCCAGCAGCTTGGGCGGGACAGGAAACACCGGGGAGCTGTTTTTT CASSLGGTGNTGELFF
NA 15 few TRBJ2-1 TRBV19 TGTGCCAGTAAGGCTGGGCTTTTTTCCTACAATGAGCAGTTCTTC CASKAGLFSYNEQFF
NA 12 NA TRBJ1-2 TRBV30 TGTGCCTGGAGTGTACGAGGATATGGCTACACCTTC CAWSVRGYGYTF
NA 14 NA TRBJ2-7 TRBV18 TGTGCCAGCTCCCAAACGGCCTTAGCCCACGAGCAGTACTTC CASSQTALAHEQYF
TRBD1 16 NA TRBJ1-2 TRBV11-2 TGTGCCAGCAGCTTAGTCTGGACAGGAGCTAACTATGGCTACACCTTC CASSLVWTGANYGYTF
NA 14 NA TRBJ2-5 TRBV5-6 TGTGCCAGCAGCTTGTTGTCTCCCCGAGAGACCCAGTACTTC CASSLLSPRETQYF
NA 14 NA TRBJ2-4 TRBV28 TGTGCCAGCGCAACCAGGGGAGCCAAAAACATTCAGTACTTC CASATRGAKNIQYF
NA 14 NA TRBJ2-1 TRBV5-6 TGTGCCGGCAGCTTGGTGAACAACTACAATGAGCAGTTCTTC CAGSLVNNYNEQFF
TRBD1 15 NA TRBJ1-5 TRBV4-1 TGCGCCAGCAGCTGGGACAGTGATAGCAATCAGCCCCAGCATTTT CASSWDSDSNQPQHF
TRBD1 14 once TRBJ2-7 TRBV7-9 TGTGCCAGCAGCCGCCAGGACAGGAACTACGAGCAGTACTTC CASSRQDRNYEQYF
TRBD2 14 NA TRBJ2-5 TRBV5-1 TGCGCCAGCAGCTGGGAGGGAGGTACGGGGACCCAGTACTTC CASSWEGGTGTQYF
NA 13 few TRBJ1-2 TRBV7-8 TGTGCCAGCAGCTTTCCGGGGAACTATGGCTACACCTTC CASSFPGNYGYTF
NA 14 NA TRBJ1-4 TRBV2 TGTGCCAGCAGGTGGACAGAAGATAATGAAAAACTGTTTTTT CASRWTEDNEKLFF
NA 15 once TRBJ2-5 TRBV9 TGTGCCAGCAGCGTACTCGGGGATGGACAAGAGACCCAGTACTTC CASSVLGDGQETQYF
TRBD2 15 NA TRBJ2-1 TRBV4-2 TGTGCCAGCAGCCAACAAGCGGGGGGGCCAAATGAGCAGTTCTTC CASSQQAGGPNEQFF
NA 13 NA TRBJ1-1 TRBV5-4 TGTGCCAGCACCATTGACAGGCGCACTGAAGCTTTCTTT CASTIDRRTEAFF
NA 13 NA TRBJ2-3 TRBV13 TGTGCCAGCAGCTTCGACAAATTTGGTACGCAGTATTTT CASSFDKFGTQYF
TRBD1 13 NA TRBJ2-5 TRBV25-1 TGTGCCAGCAGTGGGTCCGGGACAGGGACCCAGTACTTC CASSGSGTGTQYF
NA 17 NA TRBJ1-4 TRBV5-1 TGCGCCAGCAGCTTGGCGGCGTCAGGCAACACTAATGAAAAACTGTTTTTT CASSLAASGNTNEKLFF
TRBD1 17 NA TRBJ2-5 TRBV4-1 TGCGCCAGCAGCCAAGACCCCCCCAGACAGGGGGAAAAGACCCAGTACTTC CASSQDPPRQGEKTQYF
NA 12 few TRBJ2-2 TRBV2 TGTGCCAGCAGTGAAGACTCCGGGGAGCTGTTTTTT CASSEDSGELFF
NA 15 NA TRBJ2-1 TRBV4-1 TGCGCCAGCAGCCAAGAGGGGGGTACCTACAATGAGCAGTTCTTC CASSQEGGTYNEQFF
TRBD2 16 few TRBJ2-1 TRBV5-1 TGCGCCAGCAGCTCCTTGGCGGGAGCGACCTACAATGAGCAGTTCTTC CASSSLAGATYNEQFF
NA 17 NA TRBJ1-5 TRBV18 TGTGCCAGCTCACCCTCCTCGGCAGACAAGACCAATCAGCCCCAGCATTTT CASSPSSADKTNQPQHF
TRBD1 14 NA TRBJ2-3 TRBV15 TGTGCCACCCTGGACAGGGAGGATACAGATACGCAGTATTTT CATLDREDTDTQYF
NA 15 NA TRBJ1-2 TRBV7-9 TGTGCCAGCAGCTTAGGTGGCAGGGTGATGATGGGCTACACCTTC CASSLGGRVMMGYTF
NA 15 NA TRBJ2-2 TRBV5-1 TGCGCCAGCAGCTTGGAACAGGGAAACACCGGGGAGCTGTTTTTT CASSLEQGNTGELFF
TRBD1 15 once TRBJ1-3 TRBV5-1 TGCGCCAGCAGCTTGACAGGGGGCAGTGGAAACACCATATATTTT CASSLTGGSGNTIYF
TRBD1 14 NA TRBJ1-4 TRBV7-9 TGTGCCAGCAGCTCCGGGACAGTGAATGAAAAACTGTTTTTT CASSSGTVNEKLFF
NA 16 NA TRBJ1-5 TRBV7-9 TGTGCCAGCAGCTTAGGGGCGGGGTACAGCAATCAGCCCCAGCATTTT CASSLGAGYSNQPQHF
NA 14 NA TRBJ2-5 TRBV4-1 TGCGCCAGCAGCGAACGGACAGTTCAAGAGACCCAGTACTTC CASSERTVQETQYF
NA 14 NA TRBJ2-1 TRBV9 TGTGCCAGCAGCGCACGACTTCTACAAAATGAGCAGTTCTTC CASSARLLQNEQFF
TRBD2 17 few TRBJ2-1 TRBV18 TGTGCCAGCTCACCACCGGCGACTAGCGGGATGGCCGGTGAGCAGTTCTTC CASSPPATSGMAGEQFF
NA 16 NA TRBJ1-6 TRBV19 TGTGCCAGTAGTATAGTTGGGACTGTCTACAATTCACCCCTCCACTTT CASSIVGTVYNSPLHF
NA 15 NA TRBJ1-1 TRBV7-8 TGTGCCAGCAGCTTAGCGGGACACCAGAACACTGAAGCTTTCTTT CASSLAGHQNTEAFF
NA 17 NA TRBJ1-5 TRBV10-3 TGTGCCATCAGTGAGTCCATTCAGGTTTATAGCAATCAGCCCCAGCATTTT CAISESIQVYSNQPQHF
TRBD1 16 NA TRBJ2-7 TRBV5-4 TGTGCCAGCAGCTGGGGGGACAGGGGGCGCAGGTACGAGCAGTACTTC CASSWGDRGRRYEQYF
NA 12 few TRBJ2-1 TRBV18 TGTGCCAGCTCGCGACAGTACAATGAGCAGTTCTTC CASSRQYNEQFF
TRBD1 18 NA TRBJ2-7 TRBV2 TGTGCCAGCAGTGAATCATTGGCAAGGACAGGGGGGGTCAACGAGCAGTACTTC CASSESLARTGGVNEQYF
TRBD2 15 NA TRBJ2-3 TRBV9 TGTGCCAGCAGCGCCGCTAGCGGGGGGACAGATACGCAGTATTTT CASSAASGGTDTQYF
NA 15 NA TRBJ1-5 TRBV6-5 TGTGCCAGCAGTCTTACGTCGGGGGGCAATCAGCCCCAGCATTTT CASSLTSGGNQPQHF
NA 14 NA TRBJ1-3 TRBV28 TGTGCCAGCACCCCGGGGGGCTCTGGAAACACCATATATTTT CASTPGGSGNTIYF
TRBD2 14 NA TRBJ2-5 TRBV25-1 TGTGCCAGCAGTGGGACTAGCGGAGGTGAGACCCAGTACTTC CASSGTSGGETQYF
TRBD1 16 NA TRBJ1-6 TRBV2 TGTGCCAGCAGTGAGCTCGTTCAGGGGGCTGGTTCACCCCTCCACTTT CASSELVQGAGSPLHF
TRBD1 16 NA TRBJ2-1 TRBV4-3 TGCGCCAGCAGCCAAGGACAGGGGTACTCCTACAATGAGCAGTTCTTC CASSQGQGYSYNEQFF